In this sample, the clone carrying this T cell receptor (beta chain) turned up a few times. This specimen comes from a study of blood T cell repertoires in COVID-19. Study-wide context: Donors in the United States, Italy and Spain gave samples during acute or convalescent COVID-19.

V lost 3 bases, J lost 0 bases, and 18 bases lay in between. The CDR3 has 18 amino acids. CDR1 and CDR2 (germline): SEHNR, FQNEAQ (reference sequence). In the study's own analysis: The authors estimated nucleated cell counts from reference gene primer amplification. TCRdb keeps only in-frame clones here, not all; method: immunoSEQ multiplex PCR. The V and J calls and the clone size are those of that table, but D and trimming were determined from the DNA. The data hold 80,000 to 85,000 clones, with approximately 80% observed a single time. Sequenced: peripheral blood. The TCR comes from a human donor in a cohort sampled during active COVID-19. The chain combines TRBV7-9 with TRBJ1-3, with D perhaps matching TRBD1 (5 bases). CDR3 region: CASSFEAGSPFSGNTIYF. DNA for the CDR3: TGTGCCAGCAGCTTCGAGGCAGGGTCACCCTTCTCTGGAAACACCATATATTTT.